Each of the 30 T cell receptor beta chains below was sequenced from the same sample in a study of cytomegalovirus exposure and HLA in healthy donors. PCR used 60 Vbeta primers and 13 Jbeta primers. The assay was immunoSEQ multiplex PCR, and TCRdb's table has in-frame clones only and misses some. The sample holds 130,000 to 150,000 clones, approximately 79% seen once. Sequenced: PBMCs. The receptor set was obtained from a man aged 18 to 29 in good health and CMV-seronegative.

This clone has more than one count but fewer than ten. The V call is TRBV5-5, the J call TRBJ1-4, with 7 bases matching TRBD1. The CDR3 covers 15 residues. Per germline, CDR1 SGHKS and CDR2 YYEKEE (reference sequence). Losses at the gene ends were 4 bases for V and 6 bases for J; bases not matched to a gene: 9. CDR3 sequence (DNA): TGTGCCAGCAGCGTACAGGGGAACTACGATGAAAAACTGTTTTTT. Translation gives CASSVQGNYDEKLFF.

This chain uses TRBV30 with TRBJ2-7; D perhaps matches TRBD2 (6 bases). In germline, CDR1 is GTSNPN, CDR2 SVGIG (reference sequence). There are 16 residues in the CDR3. Trimming removed 0 bases from V and 0 bases from J, with 15 bases in between. The CDR3 spells CAWSVLGTGRSYEQYF. The DNA for the CDR3 is TGTGCCTGGAGTGTACTTGGGACTGGTCGCTCCTACGAGCAGTACTTC.

The chain is built from TRBV10-3 and TRBJ1-5; D is possibly TRBD1 (5 bases). Germline-derived CDR1 and CDR2 are ENHRY and SYGVKD. The V end was cut by 6 bases, the J end by 3 bases, with 6 bases between. The CDR3 consists of 12 residues. This CDR3 reads CAIRDNNQPQHF. Here the CDR3 DNA reads TGTGCCATCAGGGACAACAATCAGCCCCAGCATTTT.

The CDR3 protein is CASSPPGGRVNTEAFF. DNA for the CDR3: TGTGCCAGCTCACCACCGGGGGGGCGCGTGAACACTGAAGCTTTCTTT. The chain uses TRBV18 and TRBJ1-1; a possible D gene is TRBD1 (6 bases). V was shortened by 0 bases and J by 0 bases, with 11 bases between the two germline ends. CDR1 KGHSH and CDR2 LQKENI come from the germline V gene. The length of the CDR3 is 16 residues.

The chain couples TRBV19 to TRBJ1-1; a weak D match, TRBD1 (5 bases). This CDR3 has 16 amino acids. V was shortened by 0 bases and J by 0 bases, with 11 bases between the two germline ends. The germline gives CDR1 LNHDA, CDR2 SQIVND (reference sequence). CDR3 sequence reads: CASSIEGRVVNTEAFF. For the CDR3, the DNA is TGTGCCAGTAGTATAGAGGGCAGGGTCGTGAACACTGAAGCTTTCTTT.

The V gene is TRBV6-1, the J gene TRBJ2-7; D remains unclear. The CDR3 length is 13 residues. CDR1 is MNHNS, CDR2 SASEGT, per germline. The germline V and J ends were trimmed by 1 base and 4 bases, with 8 bases remaining between them. This chain's CDR3 is CASSEVWRYEQYF. DNA for the CDR3: TGTGCCAGCAGTGAAGTTTGGCGGTACGAGCAGTACTTC.

The CDR3 DNA reads as TGTGCCAGCAGTTCCCCAGCCTCAGGATCCTACGAGCAGTACTTC. Translating it yields CASSSPASGSYEQYF. The chain couples TRBV27 to TRBJ2-7; D not certain. The germline CDR1 and CDR2 sequences are MNHEY and SMNVEV (reference sequence). V shed 4 bases and J shed 1 base, with 14 bases lying between them. The CDR3 extends over 15 amino acids.

The chain links TRBV6-5 to TRBJ1-5, with 9 bases lining up with TRBD1. Germline lookup yields CDR1 MNHEY and CDR2 SVGAGI. The CDR3 contains 15 residues. The trim removed 5 bases at V and 5 bases at J, leaving 7 bases unmatched. The CDR3 is CASSRTGDFHQPQHF. For the CDR3, the DNA is TGTGCCAGCAGTCGGACAGGGGACTTCCATCAGCCCCAGCATTTT.

The CDR3 sequence: CASSRAGEVNTEAFF. The CDR3 DNA follows: TGTGCCAGCAGCAGGGCAGGAGAGGTGAACACTGAAGCTTTCTTT. The chain uses TRBV25-1 and TRBJ1-1; maybe TRBD1 (5 bases). Germline V gives CDR1 MGHDK, CDR2 SYGVNS. V lost 6 bases, J lost 0 bases, and 14 bases lay in between. The CDR3 covers 15 residues.

The rearrangement uses TRBV29-1 and TRBJ2-1, with 9 bases matching TRBD1. Germline CDR1 is SQVTM and CDR2 is ANQGSEA. This CDR3 has 14 amino acids. V was clipped by 5 bases and J by 4 bases; unmatched bases: 6. CDR3 sequence reads: CSVYPGQGYNEQFF. CDR3 nucleotide sequence: TGCAGCGTTTATCCTGGACAGGGGTACAATGAGCAGTTCTTC.

This clone was observed a handful of times. The CDR3 loop reads CASSQTTNTEAFF. The CDR3 bases are TGCGCCAGCAGCCAGACAACGAACACTGAAGCTTTCTTT. The chain employs TRBV4-3 and TRBJ1-1; no clear D. This CDR3 has 13 amino acids. CDR1 is LGHNA, CDR2 YSLEER, per germline. Trimming left V 3 bases short and J 1 base short, with 6 bases between.

This rearrangement joins TRBV18 to TRBJ1-3; TRBD1 agrees at 9 bases. V lost 4 bases and J lost 4; bases outside the gene matches: 14. CDR3 length: 18 residues. The germline CDR1 and CDR2 sequences are KGHSH and LQKENI. This CDR3 reads CASSLTGQGPVPGNTIYF. The CDR3, as DNA: TGTGCCAGCTCACTCACAGGACAGGGGCCAGTACCCGGAAACACCATATATTTT.

This clone was counted only a few times. The chain uses TRBV6-5 and TRBJ2-2; 8 positions agree with TRBD1. CDR3 size: 12 residues. The germline V gene has CDR1 MNHEY and CDR2 SVGAGI. Losses at the gene ends were 4 bases for V and 13 bases for J; bases not matched to a gene: 5. The CDR3 DNA reads as TGTGCCAGCAGTTCCGGACAGGGATGGCTGTTTTTT. It is translated as CASSSGQGWLFF.

V is TRBV4-1 and J is TRBJ2-5; D possibly corresponds to TRBD1 (8 bases). V lost 5 bases to trimming and J lost 5 bases, with 18 bases between them. Germline CDR1 MGHRA, CDR2 YSYEKL. This CDR3 comprises 15 residues. The CDR3 loop is CASSLYRGGRETQYF. The CDR3 nucleotides are TGCGCCAGCAGCTTATACAGGGGGGGTCGGGAGACCCAGTACTTC.

This clone appeared once. The chain links TRBV19 to TRBJ1-5; possibly TRBD1 for D (5 bases). Germline V gives CDR1 LNHDA, CDR2 SQIVND (reference sequence). V lost 5 bases and J 1 base, leaving 12 bases between the germline ends. The CDR3 covers 15 residues. The CDR3: CASSDQGLSNQPQHF. The DNA for the CDR3 is TGTGCCAGTAGTGACCAGGGTCTGAGCAATCAGCCCCAGCATTTT. Combining the CDR3 with reference TRBV19 and TRBJ1-5 gives the whole variable domain DGGITQSPKYLFRKEGQNVTLSCEQNLNHDAMYWYRQDPGQGLRLIYYSQIVNDFQKGDIAEGYSVSREKKESFPLTVTSAQKNPTAFYLCASSDQGLSNQPQHFGDGTRLSIL.

The chain couples TRBV7-2 to TRBJ2-5; D might be TRBD1 (6 bases). Trimming left V 5 bases short and J 5 bases short, with 18 bases between. The V gene's germline CDR1 is SGHTA and CDR2 FQGNSA. The CDR3 is made up of 15 amino acids. The CDR3 region has the DNA TGTGCCAGCAGCCGAGGTGGCTCCCAGGGGGAGACCCAGTACTTC. It translates to CASSRGGSQGETQYF.

V is TRBV27 and J is TRBJ1-5; D possibly corresponds to TRBD1 (6 bases). The CDR3 consists of 13 residues. Trimming shortened V by 5 bases and J by 7 bases, and 12 bases separated the two germline ends. Germline CDR1 reads MNHEY; CDR2 reads SMNVEV (reference sequence). This chain's CDR3 is CASSPRGRQPQHF. CDR3 sequence (DNA): TGTGCCAGCAGTCCCAGGGGCCGGCAGCCCCAGCATTTT.

This chain connects TRBV7-2 to TRBJ1-5; D is uncertain. The CDR3 covers 14 residues. Germline values: CDR1 SGHTA, CDR2 FQGNSA. V lost 2 bases, J lost 3 bases, and 8 bases lay in between. The CDR3 coding sequence is TGTGCCAGCAGCTTATTCAGGTACAATCAGCCCCAGCATTTT. Translated: CASSLFRYNQPQHF.

The chain uses TRBV6-5 and TRBJ1-1, with TRBD1 matching 9 bases. The CDR3 extends over 15 amino acids. Trimming cost V 0 bases and J 12 bases; bases outside gene matches: 11. The germline V gene encodes CDR1 MNHEY and CDR2 SVGAGI. The CDR3 DNA reads as TGTGCCAGCAGTTACTCACGCCAGGGACAGGGTTGGACTTTCTTT. It yields the protein CASSYSRQGQGWTFF.

This sequence joins TRBV19 and TRBJ1-5, with D maybe TRBD1 (6 bases). V lost 3 bases and J 6 bases, leaving 15 bases between the germline ends. CDR1 LNHDA and CDR2 SQIVND come from the germline V gene (reference sequence). This CDR3 contains 15 residues. In nucleotides, the CDR3 is TGTGCCAGTAGTATCCCTACAGGGTCAAGTCAGCCCCAGCATTTT. It codes for CASSIPTGSSQPQHF.

The rearrangement uses TRBV25-1 and TRBJ1-1; D uncertain. This CDR3 comprises 12 residues. V lost 4 bases to trimming and J lost 6 bases, with 9 bases between them. Germline CDR1 reads MGHDK; CDR2 reads SYGVNS. The CDR3 DNA is TGTGCCAGCAGTGTAAGAGGCTCTGAAGCTTTCTTT. Amino acids: CASSVRGSEAFF.

Worth noting for this clone: This sample includes further DNA sequences coding for the same CDR3. The V call is TRBV5-1, the J call TRBJ1-1; perhaps TRBD1 as D (5 bases). CDR3 length: 14 residues. CDR1 and CDR2 from the germline V gene are SGHRS and YFSETQ. V was clipped by 7 bases and J by 8 bases, with 21 bases between them. The CDR3 sequence: CASSSLGHTSEAFF. The CDR3 nucleotides read TGCGCCAGCTCTTCGCTGGGGCACACCTCCGAAGCTTTCTTT.

This clone has only one observation. V gene TRBV19 combines with J gene TRBJ1-5; tentative D call: TRBD1 (6 bases). Per the germline V gene, CDR1 is LNHDA and CDR2 is SQIVND (reference sequence). V dropped 3 bases and J dropped 1 base, with 16 bases sitting between them. The CDR3 has 17 amino acids. The CDR3 region has the DNA TGTGCCAGTAGTATTCGCCAGGGGATCGGGAGCAATCAGCCCCAGCATTTT. This encodes CASSIRQGIGSNQPQHF. Full variable domain (remainder filled in from reference TRBV19 and TRBJ1-5): DGGITQSPKYLFRKEGQNVTLSCEQNLNHDAMYWYRQDPGQGLRLIYYSQIVNDFQKGDIAEGYSVSREKKESFPLTVTSAQKNPTAFYLCASSIRQGIGSNQPQHFGDGTRLSIL.

The genes are TRBV5-4 and TRBJ1-1; D not resolved. CDR1 and CDR2 (germline): SGHNT, YYREEE (reference sequence). The CDR3 consists of 14 residues. Trimming removed 2 bases from V and 3 bases from J, with 11 bases in between. CDR3 in amino acids: CASSFAGRDTEAFF. Written as DNA, the CDR3 is TGTGCCAGCAGCTTTGCGGGGAGGGACACTGAAGCTTTCTTT.

There are a few counts of this clone. J is TRBJ1-2 and V is TRBV6-1; no reliable D call. From germline, CDR1 is MNHNS and CDR2 SASEGT. The CDR3 totals 13 residues. The V end lost 8 bases, the J end lost 2 bases, and 12 bases lay between the germline ends. In DNA, the CDR3 is TGTGCCAGCCGGATACTAGGAAACTATGGCTACACCTTC. It yields the protein CASRILGNYGYTF.

The V call is TRBV9, the J call TRBJ2-7; perhaps TRBD1 as D (5 bases). V lost 4 bases and J lost 2, with 16 bases in between. CDR1 is SGDLS and CDR2 is YYNGEE in the germline V gene. CDR3 length: 15 amino acids. The CDR3: CASSPGQTVPYEQYF. The CDR3 DNA reads TGTGCCAGCAGCCCAGGGCAGACGGTACCCTACGAGCAGTACTTC.

The chain joins TRBV5-6 to TRBJ1-2, with 10 bases aligning to TRBD1. Germline CDR1 and CDR2: SGHDT and YYEEEE. J gave up 7 bases and V 0 bases, and 3 bases lay outside the gene matches. This CDR3 contains 14 residues. CDR3 region: CASSLGQGAGGYTF. CDR3 in DNA: TGTGCCAGCAGCTTGGGACAGGGGGCCGGTGGCTACACCTTC.

V and J are TRBV30 and TRBJ2-7; D perhaps matches TRBD1 (5 bases). This CDR3 has 13 amino acids. CDR1 is GTSNPN, CDR2 SVGIG, per germline (reference sequence). With 8 bases removed from V and 2 bases from J, the gap between germline ends came to 16 bases. This CDR3 reads CATGRALPYEQYF. The CDR3 DNA reads TGTGCCACGGGCAGGGCACTCCCCTACGAGCAGTACTTC.

This chain uses TRBV18 with TRBJ2-1, with a tentative D call TRBD2 (6 bases). This CDR3 contains 15 residues. CDR1 KGHSH and CDR2 LQKENI come from the germline V gene. Trimming cost V 3 bases and J 0 bases, with 9 bases left between them. CDR3 DNA: TGTGCCAGCTCACCGGGGGGTCCCTCCTACAATGAGCAGTTCTTC. Translating gives CASSPGGPSYNEQFF. Full variable domain (remainder filled in from reference TRBV18 and TRBJ2-1): NAGVMQNPRHLVRRRGQEARLRCSPMKGHSHVYWYRQLPEEGLKFMVYLQKENIIDESGMPKERFSAEFPKEGPSILRIQQVVRGDSAAYFCASSPGGPSYNEQFFGPGTRLTVL.

This clone was detected only a few times. V gene TRBV4-1 combines with J gene TRBJ2-1, with a tentative D call TRBD1 (6 bases). V was pared by 0 bases and J by 8 bases, with 11 bases between. Germline CDR1 is MGHRA and CDR2 is YSYEKL. The CDR3 totals 14 residues. Here the CDR3 reads CASSQDEGDDEQFF. CDR3 in DNA: TGCGCCAGCAGCCAAGATGAGGGGGACGATGAGCAGTTCTTC.